The source of this T cell receptor (beta chain) is a study of early stage breast cancer tumors. Study context: Of around 16 invasive breast tumors, 11 to 12 were hormone receptor-positive, HER2-negative. The ER+/PR+/HER2- tumors included about 8 ductal and a handful of lobular carcinomas. Regarding the study as a whole: Functional markers like CD4, CD8 and FOXP3 were missed in bulk sequencing.

Blood replicates held 0.5 ug DNA, tumor or normal breast approximately 1.5 ug, two each. TCRdb keeps only in-frame clones here, not all; method: immunoSEQ multiplex PCR. This sample has about 38,000 clones; 74% occur once, and the top ten carry less than 7.5%. With respect to this clone: The antigen is not known.

Germline values: CDR1 SGHTA, CDR2 FQGTGA. With V trimmed by 2 bases and J by 8 bases, 9 bases remained unmatched. This CDR3 contains 16 residues. J is TRBJ1-6 and V is TRBV7-3; TRBD1 matches 7 bases. The source material was blood. The sequence was collected from a person in their sixties with breast cancer. The CDR3 sequence is CASSLQGGLSDSPLHF. The CDR3 nucleotides read TGTGCCAGCAGCTTACAGGGGGGCTTATCAGATTCACCCCTCCACTTT.